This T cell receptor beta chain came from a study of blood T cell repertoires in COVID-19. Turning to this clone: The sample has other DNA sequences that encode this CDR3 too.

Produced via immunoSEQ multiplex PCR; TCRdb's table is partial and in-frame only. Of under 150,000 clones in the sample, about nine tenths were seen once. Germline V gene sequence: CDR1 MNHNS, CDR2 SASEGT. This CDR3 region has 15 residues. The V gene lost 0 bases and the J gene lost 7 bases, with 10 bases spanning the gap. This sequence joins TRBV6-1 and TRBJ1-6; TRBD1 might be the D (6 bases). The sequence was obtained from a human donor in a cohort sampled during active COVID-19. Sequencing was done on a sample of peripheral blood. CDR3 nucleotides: TGTGCCAGCAGTGAAGCGGGACACCGAAATTCACCCCTCCACTTT. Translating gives CASSEAGHRNSPLHF.